One and the same sample provided the 29 T cell receptor beta chains below, sequenced in a study of blood T cell repertoires in COVID-19. Only in-frame clones appear in the TCRdb table, and some are missing; sequencing was by immunoSEQ multiplex PCR. This table has under 50,000 clones, about 85% appearing once. Sequenced: peripheral blood. These receptors originate from a man in his 60s with COVID-19, enrolled during active disease.

V usage is TRBV7-2 and J usage is TRBJ1-6; D unresolved. Germline CDR1 reads SGHTA; CDR2 reads FQGNSA. The CDR3 loop spans 15 amino acids. V lost 5 bases and J lost 10, with 18 bases in between. The CDR3: CASSPSLPTPSPLHF. In nucleotides, the CDR3 is TGTGCCAGCAGCCCTAGTCTTCCTACACCCTCACCCCTCCACTTT.

The chain links TRBV2 to TRBJ2-5; D ambiguous. The ends were cut back, 5 bases at V and 0 bases at J, with 10 bases in the middle. Germline V gene sequence: CDR1 SNHLY, CDR2 FYNNEI. CDR3 length equals 14 residues. The CDR3 spells CASSPFYNQETQYF. CDR3 nucleotides: TGTGCCAGCAGTCCCTTCTATAACCAAGAGACCCAGTACTTC.

The V and J genes are TRBV6-5 and TRBJ1-6; 8 nucleotides line up with TRBD1. This CDR3 contains 14 residues. Germline-derived CDR1 and CDR2 are MNHEY and SVGAGI. V gave up 5 bases and J gave up 8 bases; unmatched junction bases: 5. This CDR3 reads CASSLTGVDSPLHF. The CDR3 coding sequence is TGTGCCAGCAGTCTGACAGGGGTCGATTCACCCCTCCACTTT.

The chain combines TRBV19 with TRBJ1-5, with D tentatively TRBD1 (5 bases). Germline-derived CDR1 and CDR2 are LNHDA and SQIVND (reference sequence). V lost 5 bases to trimming and J lost 0 bases, with 11 bases between them. This CDR3 has 15 amino acids. The CDR3 DNA reads TGTGCCAGTAGTGGGCAGGGCTATAGCAATCAGCCCCAGCATTTT. Its protein is CASSGQGYSNQPQHF.

The chain carries TRBV18 and TRBJ2-1; D may be TRBD1 (6 bases). V lost 3 bases and J lost 5, with 17 bases in between. This CDR3 has 16 residues. CDR1 KGHSH and CDR2 LQKENI come from the germline V gene. The CDR3 here is CASSPPMGARNNEQFF. As DNA, the CDR3 is TGTGCCAGCTCACCGCCTATGGGGGCAAGGAACAATGAGCAGTTCTTC.

The chain uses TRBV10-2 and TRBJ2-1; 11 bases map to TRBD2. The CDR3 runs 14 residues. The germline gives CDR1 WSHSY, CDR2 SAAADI. With 6 bases clipped from V and 6 bases from J, the junction kept 4 bases outside the gene matches. CDR3 residues: CASRVAGGGNEQFF. In DNA, the CDR3 is TGCGCCAGCAGAGTAGCGGGAGGGGGCAATGAGCAGTTCTTC.

This clone turned up a few times. The J gene is TRBJ2-1, the V gene TRBV5-1; 14 bases align to TRBD2. V lost 0 bases, J lost 3 bases, and 11 bases stayed unmatched. This CDR3 is 20 amino acids long. Germline values: CDR1 SGHRS, CDR2 YFSETQ. The CDR3 DNA sequence: TGCGCCAGCAGCTTGGGCGGGACTAGCGGGAGCAGAGGGGGCTACAATGAGCAGTTCTTC. Protein sequence: CASSLGGTSGSRGGYNEQFF.

The rearrangement joins TRBV7-8 to TRBJ2-2; 7 bases match TRBD1. Germline V gene data show CDR1 as SGHVS and CDR2 as FQNEAQ. With V trimmed by 3 bases and J by 2 bases, 9 bases remained unmatched. CDR3 length: 17 residues. The chain's CDR3 is CASSLGNYRGNTGELFF. The CDR3 DNA reads TGTGCCAGCAGCTTGGGCAATTACAGGGGTAACACCGGGGAGCTGTTTTTT.

The chain combines TRBV11-2 with TRBJ2-7; D unclear. There are 13 residues in the CDR3. The V gene's germline CDR1 is SGHAT and CDR2 FQNNGV. V lost 5 bases to trimming and J lost 2 bases, with 10 bases between them. In nucleotides, the CDR3 is TGTGCCAGCAGCACGGGTCTGACCTACGAGCAGTACTTC. It translates to CASSTGLTYEQYF.

The V and J genes are TRBV13 and TRBJ2-1, with 11 bases identical to TRBD1. Trimming removed 5 bases from V and 4 bases from J; junction bases left unmatched: 10. The germline CDR1 and CDR2 sequences are PRHDT and FYEKMQ (reference sequence). This CDR3 contains 17 residues. CDR3 coding DNA: TGTGCCAGCAGCCAAGAGGGACAGGGGGAAAAATACAATGAGCAGTTCTTC. The encoded protein is CASSQEGQGEKYNEQFF.

The CDR3 sequence is CASSSPRQGGIQYF. CDR3 in DNA: TGTGCCAGCAGTTCCCCTCGGCAAGGGGGCATTCAGTACTTC. This rearrangement joins TRBV11-2 to TRBJ2-4; tentative D call: TRBD1 (6 bases). This CDR3 region has 14 residues. Germline loops: CDR1 SGHAT, CDR2 FQNNGV. With 6 bases removed from V and 9 bases from J, the gap between germline ends came to 18 bases.

The chain joins TRBV4-1 to TRBJ1-5, with TRBD1 matching 7 bases. This CDR3 comprises 16 residues. CDR1 is MGHRA and CDR2 is YSYEKL in the germline V gene. J gave up 2 bases and V 0 bases, and 4 bases lay outside the gene matches. CDR3 DNA: TGCGCCAGCAGCCAAGATCCCCAGGGGGGCAATCAGCCCCAGCATTTT. Residues: CASSQDPQGGNQPQHF.

The chain has TRBV20-1 and TRBJ2-5, with 9 positions matching TRBD2. After removal of 3 bases from V and 3 bases from J, the junction contained 14 bases not matched to a gene. Germline values: CDR1 DFQATT, CDR2 SNEGSKA (reference sequence). The CDR3 spans 17 residues. CDR3 nucleotide sequence: TGCAGTGCTAGTGAGCTTTTTAGGGCGGGAGGGGAAGAGACCCAGTACTTC. Encoded protein: CSASELFRAGGEETQYF.

The chain has TRBV7-8 and TRBJ2-2; 7 bases are a match to TRBD1. Trimming removed 6 bases from V and 1 base from J; junction bases left unmatched: 8. CDR3 length equals 16 residues. CDR1 and CDR2 from the germline V gene are SGHVS and FQNEAQ. CDR3 sequence (DNA): TGTGCCAGCAGAACGCCGGGACAGATGAACACCGGGGAGCTGTTTTTT. As protein: CASRTPGQMNTGELFF.

This clone was observed once. This CDR3 is also generated by other DNA sequences in the sample. The gene calls are TRBV15 and TRBJ1-5; tentatively, D is TRBD1 (5 bases). This CDR3 contains 14 residues. Trimming took 0 bases from V and 6 from J, leaving 9 bases between them. Looked up from germline, CDR1 is LNHNV and CDR2 is YYDKDF (reference sequence). The CDR3 spells CATSRDRASQPQHF. CDR3 sequence (DNA): TGTGCCACCAGCAGAGACAGGGCGAGTCAGCCCCAGCATTTT.

This sequence joins TRBV5-5 and TRBJ2-5, with D perhaps TRBD1 (6 bases). Germline-derived CDR1 and CDR2 are SGHKS and YYEKEE (reference sequence). The CDR3 consists of 16 residues. V was clipped by 0 bases and J by 4 bases, with 16 bases between them. CDR3 in DNA: TGTGCCAGCAGCTTGGCCACGGGACACCCTCGAGAGACCCAGTACTTC. Protein product: CASSLATGHPRETQYF.

The CDR3 DNA follows: TGTGCCAGCAGGCCTCGTTCCACAGATACGCAGTATTTT. Its protein is CASRPRSTDTQYF. The chain employs TRBV6-2 or TRBV6-3 and TRBJ2-3, with D hard to call. This CDR3 is built from 13 residues. CDR1 MNHEY and CDR2 SVGEGT come from the germline V gene. The V end was cut by 6 bases, the J end by 2 bases, with 9 bases between.

V is TRBV18 and J is TRBJ1-1, with TRBD1 as a possible D gene (6 bases). This CDR3 comprises 15 residues. Germline values: CDR1 KGHSH, CDR2 LQKENI. Trimming took 3 bases from V and 0 from J, leaving 11 bases between them. The CDR3 protein is CASSPGQRLNTEAFF. For the CDR3, the DNA is TGTGCCAGCTCACCTGGACAGAGATTGAACACTGAAGCTTTCTTT.

The gene calls are TRBV11-3 and TRBJ2-7, with TRBD1 identical over 8 bases. CDR1 SGHNT and CDR2 YENEEA come from the germline V gene. This CDR3 has 14 amino acids. With V trimmed by 2 bases and J by 3 bases, 3 bases remained unmatched. CDR3 sequence reads: CASSLLGQDYEQYF. DNA of the CDR3: TGTGCCAGCAGCTTACTGGGACAGGACTACGAGCAGTACTTC.

This clone was found a few times. The chain has TRBV28 and TRBJ2-3; 10 bases line up with TRBD2. Germline V gives CDR1 MDHEN, CDR2 SYDVKM. CDR3 length equals 15 residues. Trimming took 6 bases from V and 6 from J; bases not matched to a gene: 9. CDR3 sequence reads: CASRTSGDNTDTQYF. CDR3 DNA sequence: TGTGCCAGCAGAACTAGCGGGGATAACACGGATACGCAGTATTTT.

The chain is built from TRBV5-1 and TRBJ1-4; no clear D. The CDR3 consists of 16 residues. Trimming cost V 4 bases and J 0 bases, with 13 bases left between them. Germline-derived CDR1 and CDR2 are SGHRS and YFSETQ. The CDR3 DNA follows: TGCGCCAGCAGCCAAAGGACTGTTGCAACTAATGAAAAACTGTTTTTT. This encodes CASSQRTVATNEKLFF.

This clone came up once. This chain uses TRBV5-1 with TRBJ1-3; no firm D call. Deletions cut 3 bases from V and 0 bases from J, with 13 bases between. The V gene's germline CDR1 is SGHRS and CDR2 YFSETQ. The CDR3 is 16 amino acids. This CDR3 reads CASSSPGVDSGNTIYF. The CDR3 DNA follows: TGCGCCAGCAGCTCCCCCGGGGTTGACTCTGGAAACACCATATATTTT.

The gene calls are TRBV6-1 and TRBJ2-1; TRBD2 matches at 7 bases. Germline CDR1 and CDR2: MNHNS and SASEGT. The trim removed 4 bases at V and 4 bases at J, leaving 10 bases unmatched. The CDR3 covers 16 residues. The CDR3 DNA reads TGTGCCAGCAGTGGACAAACAGCGGGATCATACAATGAGCAGTTCTTC. Translated: CASSGQTAGSYNEQFF.

The table lists this clone with a few counts. The CDR3 region is CASSQPLARWPQHF. CDR3 DNA sequence: TGCGCCAGCAGCCAACCTCTGGCCCGATGGCCCCAGCATTTT. The J gene is TRBJ1-5, the V gene TRBV4-1; D ambiguous. V lost 2 bases to trimming and J lost 9 bases, with 14 bases between them. The CDR3 runs 14 residues. In germline, CDR1 is MGHRA, CDR2 YSYEKL.

As to this clone: Other DNA sequences within the sample encode an identical CDR3. V is TRBV28 and J is TRBJ1-5, with D uncertain. The germline V and J ends were trimmed by 5 bases and 2 bases, with 7 bases remaining between them. Germline CDR1 reads MDHEN; CDR2 reads SYDVKM. This CDR3 comprises 13 residues. This CDR3 is CASSPGGNQPQHF. The CDR3 DNA reads as TGTGCCAGCAGTCCCGGGGGCAATCAGCCCCAGCATTTT.

The V call is TRBV5-1, the J call TRBJ2-2, with TRBD2 matching 11 bases. V lost 4 bases to trimming and J lost 7 bases; unmatched junction nucleotides: 9. Per germline, CDR1 SGHRS and CDR2 YFSETQ. The length of the CDR3 is 16 residues. CDR3: CASSPPLAGGDGELFF. In DNA, the CDR3 is TGCGCCAGCAGCCCACCCCTAGCGGGAGGAGACGGGGAGCTGTTTTTT.

The CDR3 bases are TGCGCCAGCACCCCCCAGCGGCCTAACACCGGGGAGCTGTTTTTT. Translation: CASTPQRPNTGELFF. This chain joins TRBV5-1 and TRBJ2-2, with D perhaps matching TRBD2 (5 bases). Germline V gives CDR1 SGHRS, CDR2 YFSETQ. V gave up 6 bases and J gave up 2 bases, with 14 bases separating them. CDR3 length: 15 amino acids. The full variable domain, with the rest looked up from reference TRBV5-1 and TRBJ2-2, is KAGVTQTPRYLIKTRGQQVTLSCSPISGHRSVSWYQQTPGQGLQFLFEYFSETQRNKGNFPGRFSGRQFSNSRSEMNVSTLELGDSALYLCASTPQRPNTGELFFGEGSRLTVL.

The chain is built from TRBV5-6 and TRBJ2-1; 13 bases line up with TRBD2. J lost 10 bases, V lost 0 bases, and 4 bases had no gene match. Germline assignment: CDR1 SGHDT and CDR2 YYEEEE. This CDR3 region has 15 residues. The CDR3 is CASSLGLAGGREQFF. In nucleotides, the CDR3 is TGTGCCAGCAGCTTGGGACTAGCGGGAGGAAGGGAGCAGTTCTTC.

CDR3 bases: TGTGCCAGCAGCTCACCGACAGGGCCAACCACAGATACGCAGTATTTT. Translation gives CASSSPTGPTTDTQYF. The chain couples TRBV28 to TRBJ2-3; TRBD1 aligns across 7 bases. This CDR3 is 16 amino acids long. Germline assignment: CDR1 MDHEN and CDR2 SYDVKM. Germline trimming cut 6 bases from V and 2 bases from J; bases unmatched to any gene: 11.